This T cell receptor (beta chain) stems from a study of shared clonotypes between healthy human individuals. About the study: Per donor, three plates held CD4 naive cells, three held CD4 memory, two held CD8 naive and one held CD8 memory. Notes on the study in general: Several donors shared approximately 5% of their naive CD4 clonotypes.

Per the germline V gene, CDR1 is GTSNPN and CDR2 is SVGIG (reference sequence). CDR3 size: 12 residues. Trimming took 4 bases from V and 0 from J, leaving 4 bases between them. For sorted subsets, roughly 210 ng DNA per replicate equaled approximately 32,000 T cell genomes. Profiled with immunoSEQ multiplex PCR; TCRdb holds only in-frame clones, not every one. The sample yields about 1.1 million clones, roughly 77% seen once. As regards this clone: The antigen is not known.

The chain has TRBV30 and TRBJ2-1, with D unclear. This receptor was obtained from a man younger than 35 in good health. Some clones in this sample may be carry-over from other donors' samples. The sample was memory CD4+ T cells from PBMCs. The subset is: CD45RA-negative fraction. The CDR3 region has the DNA TGTGCCTGGATTCCCTCCTACAATGAGCAGTTCTTC. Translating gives CAWIPSYNEQFF.